One and the same sample provided the 4 T cell receptor beta chains below, sequenced in a study of blood T cell repertoires in COVID-19. Profiling relied on immunoSEQ multiplex PCR, and the TCRdb table lists in-frame clones only, not all of them. Of some 180,000 clones listed, about four fifths were seen once; the top ten hold roughly 2%. Sequences were obtained from peripheral blood. The receptors stem from a woman of 80 years or more with acute or convalescent COVID-19.

The chain couples TRBV4-1 to TRBJ2-5; the match to TRBD1 covers 9 bases. The V gene end was trimmed by 4 bases and the J gene end by 1 base; junction bases not matched to a gene: 13. This CDR3 has 18 residues. CDR1 is MGHRA, CDR2 YSYEKL, per germline. The CDR3 protein is CASSLDYQDRGIQETQYF. As DNA, the CDR3 is TGCGCCAGCAGCCTGGACTATCAAGACAGGGGGATCCAAGAGACCCAGTACTTC.

J is TRBJ2-1 and V is TRBV7-2, with 7 bases lining up with TRBD2. The V segment lost 2 bases and the J segment 4 bases; nucleotides outside the gene matches: 5. Germline V CDR1 and CDR2: SGHTA, FQGNSA. This CDR3 has 15 amino acids. CDR3 DNA sequence: TGTGCCAGCAGCTTACCGGGAGGACGATACAATGAGCAGTTCTTC. This translates into CASSLPGGRYNEQFF.

V is TRBV19 and J is TRBJ1-5; D unresolved. The V gene lost 0 bases and the J gene lost 3 bases, with 12 bases spanning the gap. The CDR3 runs to 16 residues. The germline V gene encodes CDR1 LNHDA and CDR2 SQIVND (reference sequence). CDR3: CASSIENAAVNQPQHF. CDR3 nucleotide sequence: TGTGCCAGTAGTATAGAAAACGCGGCGGTCAATCAGCCCCAGCATTTT.

This rearrangement joins TRBV23-1 to TRBJ2-1, with D possibly TRBD2 on 6 matching bases. TRBV23-1 has ORF status, its function being uncertain. V lost 0 bases, J lost 0 bases, and 15 bases lay in between. The CDR3 extends over 18 amino acids. CDR3 nucleotides: TGCGCCAGCAGTCAATCGACGCCGGGACTTAACTCCTACAATGAGCAGTTCTTC. Translation gives CASSQSTPGLNSYNEQFF.